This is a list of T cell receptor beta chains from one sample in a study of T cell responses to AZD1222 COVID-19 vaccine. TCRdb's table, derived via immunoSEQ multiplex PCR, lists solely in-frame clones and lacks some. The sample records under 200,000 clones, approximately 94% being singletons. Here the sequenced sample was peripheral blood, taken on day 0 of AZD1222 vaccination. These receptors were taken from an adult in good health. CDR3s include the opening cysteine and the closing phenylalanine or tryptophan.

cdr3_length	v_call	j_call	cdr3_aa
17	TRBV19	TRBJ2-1	CASSIRPSGSSYNEQFF
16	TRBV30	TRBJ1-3	CAWSEGDRRSGNTIYF
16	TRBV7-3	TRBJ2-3	CASSLIPGTSTDTQYF
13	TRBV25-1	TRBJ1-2	CASSEGTVYGYTF
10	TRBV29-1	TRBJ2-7	CSAKIGEQYF
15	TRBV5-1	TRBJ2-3	CASSLNSGSSDTQYF
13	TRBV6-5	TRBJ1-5	CASSYSSNQPQHF
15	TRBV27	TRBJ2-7	CASSLDREFFNEQYF
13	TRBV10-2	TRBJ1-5	CASRFNSNQPQHF
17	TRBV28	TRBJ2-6	CASIPTGVGSGANVLTF
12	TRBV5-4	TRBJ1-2	CASSLPRGGYTF
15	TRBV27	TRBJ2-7	CASSPEREGFFEQYF
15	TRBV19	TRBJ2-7	CASSIAEGLDYEQYF
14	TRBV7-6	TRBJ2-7	CASSQTGGGYEQYF
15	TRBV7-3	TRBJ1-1	CASSSWTSTNTEAFF
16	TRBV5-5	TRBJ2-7	CASSWGVADLSYEQYF
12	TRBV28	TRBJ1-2	CASSPDRFGYTF
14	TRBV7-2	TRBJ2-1	CASSLAGLLAEQFF
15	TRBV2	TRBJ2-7	CASSESSGSRGEQYF
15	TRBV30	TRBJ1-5	CAWSVGPTGGQPQHF
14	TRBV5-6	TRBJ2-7	CASSLGPDPYEQYF
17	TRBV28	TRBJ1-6	CASSLVAQGASNSPLHF